This T cell receptor (beta chain) was recovered during a study of T cell changes during pregnancy in multiple sclerosis. This clone occurred a few times. CDR1 is MDHEN and CDR2 is SYDVKM in the germline V gene. V dropped 2 bases and J dropped 2; count of bases not matched to a gene: 6. CDR3 length: 15 amino acids. TCRdb's copy holds only in-frame clones and misses some; the assay was immunoSEQ multiplex PCR. The sample carries around 83,000 clones, around 90% recorded once. The chain links TRBV28 to TRBJ2-7; 7 bases fit TRBD2. The clonotype comes from a female donor with multiple sclerosis, enrolled in a pregnancy study. The sequenced sample was CD4+ T cells from peripheral blood mononuclear cells, obtained in the second trimester of pregnancy. The CDR3 nucleotides read TGTGCCAGCAGTTTAGGCGGACTAGTTCCCTACGAGCAGTACTTC. Encoded protein: CASSLGGLVPYEQYF.